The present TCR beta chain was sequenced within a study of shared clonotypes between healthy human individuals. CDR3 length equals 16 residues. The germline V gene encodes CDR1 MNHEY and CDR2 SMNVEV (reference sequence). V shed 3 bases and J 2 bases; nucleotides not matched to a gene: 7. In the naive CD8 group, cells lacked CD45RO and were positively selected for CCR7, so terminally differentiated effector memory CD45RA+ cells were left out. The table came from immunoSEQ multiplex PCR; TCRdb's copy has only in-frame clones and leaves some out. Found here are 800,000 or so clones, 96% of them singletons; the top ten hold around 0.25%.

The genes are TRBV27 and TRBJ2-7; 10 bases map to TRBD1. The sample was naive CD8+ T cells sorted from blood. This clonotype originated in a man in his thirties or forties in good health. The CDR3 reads CASSFGDRGNPYEQYF. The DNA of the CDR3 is TGTGCCAGCAGTTTCGGGGACAGGGGAAATCCCTACGAGCAGTACTTC.